This T cell receptor (beta chain) emerged from a study of control samples from healthy donors and cancer patients. The length of the CDR3 is 16 residues. The V gene end was trimmed by 0 bases and the J gene end by 6 bases; junction bases not matched to a gene: 8. The germline V gene encodes CDR1 LNHNV and CDR2 YYDKDF (reference sequence). This clone came up once. Assay used: immunoSEQ multiplex PCR; TCRdb lists only in-frame clones, some missing. This sample has 170,000 or so clones; roughly 94% occur once, and the top ten carry 1.3% to 1.5%. The V and J genes are TRBV15 and TRBJ1-5; 7 bases map to TRBD1. Sequencing was carried out using blood. This clonotype was obtained from a woman aged 18 to 35 in good health. The CDR3 sequence is CATSRDIDREGQPQHF. DNA for the CDR3: TGTGCCACCAGCAGAGACATCGACAGGGAAGGTCAGCCCCAGCATTTT.